The clone carrying this T cell receptor (beta chain) was seen a single time. Its antigen remains unidentified. Patients aged 18 to 65 had newly diagnosed hyperthyroidism of under 2 months' duration. Exclusions: uncontrolled infection, other autoimmune disease, pregnancy, lactation. TCR beta CDR3 regions were amplified from RNA. First-round RT-PCR targeting the TCR CDR3 was performed with the HTBI primer set. From the multiplex PCR reads, TCRdb called clonotypes with MiXCR, one entry per CDR3 protein. Of some 600,000 distinct CDR3 sequences in the sample, 40% to 55% are singletons; the top ten hold about 7.8%. This sample is drawn from a study of T cells in Graves' hyperthyroidism and ophthalmopathy. Study-wide results and caveats: Ophthalmopathy got predicted by the model a median approximately 6.3 months before its onset. By a 13 V-J model, ophthalmopathy was set apart from stable hyperthyroidism.

Germline V lookup: CDR1 SGHTA, CDR2 FQGNSA. The V gene lost 1 base and the J gene lost 4 bases, with 13 bases spanning the gap. The CDR3 extends over 15 amino acids. The clonotype was recovered from a woman aged 18-29 years with Graves' hyperthyroidism. Source material: peripheral blood or thyroid tissue (not recorded which). V and J are TRBV7-2 and TRBJ1-2, with TRBD1 as a possible D gene (5 bases). In DNA form, the CDR3 reads TGTGCCAGCAGCTTAGGGGAGGCCGGGGGCTATGGCTACACCTTC. Translated, it gives CASSLGEAGGYGYTF.